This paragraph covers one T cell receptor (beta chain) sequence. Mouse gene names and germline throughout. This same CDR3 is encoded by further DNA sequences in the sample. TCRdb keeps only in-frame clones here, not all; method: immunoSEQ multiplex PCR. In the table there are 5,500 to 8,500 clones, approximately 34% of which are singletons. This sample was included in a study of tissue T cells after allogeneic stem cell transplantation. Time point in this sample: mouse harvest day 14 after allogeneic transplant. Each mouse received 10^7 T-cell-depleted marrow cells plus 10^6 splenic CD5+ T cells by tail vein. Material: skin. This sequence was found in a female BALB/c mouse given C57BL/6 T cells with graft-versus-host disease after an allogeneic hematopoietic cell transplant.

The CDR3 reads CASSPTGGQNTLYF. The sequenced CDR3 bases are TGTGCCAGCAGTCCGACAGGTGGTCAAAACACCTTGTAC. The chain uses TRBV26 and TRBJ2-4; weak D call: TRBD1 (6 bases). Read sequence stops 1 residue before the CDR3 end, and the germline J gene provides the missing end. Germline V gene lookup returns CDR1 KGHPV and CDR2 FQNQEV (reference sequence). With 4 bases removed from V and 1 base from J, the gap between germline ends came to 9 bases. The CDR3 is 14 residues long.